One and the same sample provided the 31 T cell receptor beta chains below, sequenced in a study of cytomegalovirus exposure and HLA in healthy donors. The PCR ran on 60 Vbeta and 13 Jbeta primers. Some clones are missing from TCRdb's copy, which holds only in-frame ones; the method was immunoSEQ multiplex PCR. The sample holds about 160,000 clones, more than 65% seen once. What was sequenced was PBMCs. These TCRs come from a man aged 25-45 years in good health and CMV-seronegative.

The rearrangement links TRBV5-8 to TRBJ1-2; D gene unclear. The germline V and J ends were trimmed by 6 bases and 4 bases, with 4 bases remaining between them. Per the germline V gene, CDR1 is SGHTS and CDR2 is YDEGEE. CDR3 size: 10 residues. The CDR3 is CASKSYGYTF. CDR3 bases: TGTGCCAGCAAGAGCTATGGCTACACCTTC.

V is TRBV11-3 and J is TRBJ2-1; no clear D. The germline CDR1 and CDR2 sequences are SGHNT and YENEEA. CDR3 length equals 15 residues. Trimming removed 1 base at V and 4 bases at J, with 11 bases between. The CDR3 here is CASSLGIGSYNEQFF. The CDR3 DNA sequence: TGTGCCAGCAGCTTAGGGATCGGGTCATACAATGAGCAGTTCTTC.

This chain joins TRBV28 and TRBJ2-1; weak D call: TRBD2 (6 bases). CDR3 length: 14 amino acids. Trimming removed 2 bases from V and 3 bases from J, with 8 bases in between. Germline loops: CDR1 MDHEN, CDR2 SYDVKM. DNA of the CDR3: TGTGCCAGCAGTTTAGGGACTGTCTACAATGAGCAGTTCTTC. Protein product: CASSLGTVYNEQFF.

This rearrangement joins TRBV28 to TRBJ2-7; TRBD2 aligns across 11 bases. The CDR3 has 16 amino acids. The J segment lost 8 bases and the V segment lost 1 base, leaving 10 bases of the junction unmatched. CDR1 and CDR2 (germline): MDHEN, SYDVKM. The CDR3 loop is CASSLSLAGESSQQYF. DNA of the CDR3: TGTGCCAGCAGTTTATCACTAGCGGGAGAATCGTCGCAGCAGTACTTC.

V usage is TRBV7-2 and J usage is TRBJ2-1, with a weak D call TRBD1 (5 bases). The CDR3 length is 15 residues. Germline V gives CDR1 SGHTA, CDR2 FQGNSA. V was pared by 1 base and J by 7 bases, with 14 bases between. The CDR3 coding sequence is TGTGCCAGCAGCTTAGGTGTCACAGGCGGTAATGAGCAGTTCTTC. Its protein product is CASSLGVTGGNEQFF.

V usage is TRBV6-1 and J usage is TRBJ2-3; 7 bases match TRBD1. The germline V gene has CDR1 MNHNS and CDR2 SASEGT. This CDR3 comprises 14 residues. After removal of 7 bases from V and 1 base from J, the junction contained 5 bases not matched to a gene. CDR3 sequence reads: CASIPGGGTDTQYF. DNA for the CDR3: TGTGCCAGCATACCAGGGGGAGGCACAGATACGCAGTATTTT.

The chain uses TRBV4-2 and TRBJ2-7, with TRBD2 identical over 9 bases. Losses at the gene ends were 0 bases for V and 3 bases for J; bases not matched to a gene: 3. CDR3 size: 15 residues. In germline, CDR1 is LGHNA, CDR2 YNFKEQ. In nucleotides, the CDR3 is TGTGCCAGCAGCCAAGAGCTAGCGGGGTACTACGAGCAGTACTTC. This sequence encodes CASSQELAGYYEQYF.

V is TRBV19 and J is TRBJ2-7; the match to TRBD1 covers 10 bases. This CDR3 comprises 14 residues. J gave up 3 bases and V 5 bases, and 4 bases lay outside the gene matches. Germline CDR1 is LNHDA and CDR2 is SQIVND (reference sequence). CDR3 sequence (DNA): TGTGCCAGTAGTCGACAGGGGGCCGTCTACGAGCAGTACTTC. Protein: CASSRQGAVYEQYF.

The rearrangement links TRBV4-3 to TRBJ2-3, with 11 bases identical to TRBD2. This CDR3 is built from 16 residues. V was clipped by 2 bases and J by 4 bases; unmatched bases: 5. Per the germline V gene, CDR1 is LGHNA and CDR2 is YSLEER. In nucleotides, the CDR3 is TGCGCCAGCAGCCAAACTAGCGGGAGTCTCTCAGATACGCAGTATTTT. This gives the protein CASSQTSGSLSDTQYF.

Note on this clone: A read error may account for a junction end that differs from germline. The chain couples TRBV30 to TRBJ1-1; 10 bases agree with TRBD1. In germline, CDR1 is GTSNPN, CDR2 SVGIG (reference sequence). This CDR3 has 13 residues. The CDR3 region is CAWSLTGGSGRVF. The CDR3 nucleotides are TGTGCCTGGAGTCTGACAGGGGGCTCCGGTCGGGTCTTT. The variable domain in full, completed from reference TRBV30 and TRBJ1-1, reads SQTIHQWPATLVQPVGSPLSLECTVEGTSNPNLYWYRQAAGRGLQLLFYSVGIGQISSEVPQNLSASRPQDRQFILSSKKLLLSDSGFYLCAWSLTGGSGRVFGQGTRLTVV.

This clone was recorded a few times. The chain combines TRBV5-4 with TRBJ2-3; TRBD2 agrees at 8 bases. Germline V gene sequence: CDR1 SGHNT, CDR2 YYREEE (reference sequence). The V gene end was trimmed by 3 bases and the J gene end by 1 base; junction bases not matched to a gene: 4. The CDR3 spans 15 residues. CDR3: CASSSMTSGTDTQYF. DNA of the CDR3: TGTGCCAGCAGCTCAATGACTAGCGGCACAGATACGCAGTATTTT.

This chain links TRBV7-2 with TRBJ1-2; 7 bases match TRBD1. Per germline, CDR1 SGHTA and CDR2 FQGNSA. The CDR3 extends over 14 amino acids. V dropped 1 base and J dropped 3; count of bases not matched to a gene: 2. DNA of the CDR3: TGTGCCAGCAGCTTAGACAGGGGATACTATGGCTACACCTTC. Amino acid sequence: CASSLDRGYYGYTF. The full variable domain, completed using reference TRBV7-2 and TRBJ1-2, is GAGVSQSPSNKVTEKGKDVELRCDPISGHTALYWYRQSLGQGLEFLIYFQGNSAPDKSGLPSDRFSAERTGGSVSTLTIQRTQQEDSAVYLCASSLDRGYYGYTFGSGTRLTVV.

V and J are TRBV7-9 and TRBJ1-1; weak D call: TRBD1 (6 bases). CDR1 SEHNR and CDR2 FQNEAQ come from the germline V gene (reference sequence). The germline V and J ends were trimmed by 5 bases and 0 bases, with 13 bases remaining between them. This CDR3 spans 15 amino acids. The CDR3 is CASSPRGGVNTEAFF. CDR3 in DNA: TGTGCCAGCAGCCCAAGGGGGGGGGTGAACACTGAAGCTTTCTTT.

The rearrangement uses TRBV11-2 and TRBJ1-4; D is uncertain. This CDR3 contains 17 residues. V was pared by 0 bases and J by 8 bases, with 19 bases between. CDR1 is SGHAT, CDR2 FQNNGV, per germline. CDR3 residues: CASSLDSPLGRREKLFF. DNA of the CDR3: TGTGCCAGCAGCTTAGATTCGCCTCTAGGCCGGCGGGAAAAACTGTTTTTT.

The rearrangement joins TRBV19 to TRBJ2-5, with 8 bases fitting TRBD2. The DNA end is more similar to TRBJ2-7, so the J call may be wrong. CDR3 length: 16 residues. CDR1 is LNHDA and CDR2 is SQIVND in the germline V gene (reference sequence). The CDR3 loop is CASSIVSSGGTYEQYF. The CDR3 DNA follows: TGTGCCAGTAGTATAGTTTCCAGCGGGGGCACCTACGAGCAGTACTTC.

The chain employs TRBV6-6 and TRBJ2-5, with TRBD2 identical over 9 bases. Per the germline V gene, CDR1 is MNHNY and CDR2 is SVGAGI (reference sequence). The CDR3 loop spans 15 amino acids. J lost 1 base, V lost 5 bases, and 5 bases had no gene match. Here the CDR3 reads CASSERGAGQETQYF. Written as DNA, the CDR3 is TGTGCCAGCAGTGAGCGGGGGGCGGGCCAAGAGACCCAGTACTTC.

Remarks on this clone: The same CDR3 is also encoded by other DNA sequences in this sample. V and J are TRBV6-5 and TRBJ2-1; 9 bases align to TRBD2. V shed 6 bases, J shed 9 bases, and the junction held 6 bases outside the gene matches. Germline values: CDR1 MNHEY, CDR2 SVGAGI. The CDR3 totals 13 residues. In nucleotides, the CDR3 is TGTGCCAGCAGCCGGACTAGCGCGGCTGAGCAGTTCTTC. It is translated as CASSRTSAAEQFF.

The chain joins TRBV5-4 to TRBJ2-1, with 10 bases matching TRBD2. The V segment lost 4 bases and the J segment 5 bases; nucleotides outside the gene matches: 9. Germline CDR1 reads SGHNT; CDR2 reads YYREEE (reference sequence). The CDR3 runs to 16 residues. CDR3 coding DNA: TGTGCCAGCAGCGGCACCGGGACTAGCGCGGACAATGAGCAGTTCTTC. Translating it yields CASSGTGTSADNEQFF. Using reference TRBV5-4 and TRBJ2-1 for the parts outside the CDR3, the full variable domain is ETGVTQSPTHLIKTRGQQVTLRCSSQSGHNTVSWYQQALGQGPQFIFQYYREEENGRGNFPPRFSGLQFPNYSSELNVNALELDDSALYLCASSGTGTSADNEQFFGPGTRLTVL.

A few counts support this clone. This chain joins TRBV28 and TRBJ2-7; 8 bases fit TRBD1. Germline CDR1 reads MDHEN; CDR2 reads SYDVKM. The CDR3 runs 15 residues. The trim removed 4 bases at V and 0 bases at J, leaving 5 bases unmatched. In DNA, the CDR3 is TGTGCCAGCAGTTCAGTAACAGGGGGCTCCTACGAGCAGTACTTC. This codes for CASSSVTGGSYEQYF.

The chain recombines TRBV28 with TRBJ2-1; 10 nucleotides align to TRBD2. Germline-derived CDR1 and CDR2 are MDHEN and SYDVKM. CDR3 size: 15 residues. The V segment lost 6 bases and the J segment 2 bases; nucleotides outside the gene matches: 4. The CDR3 sequence is CASSILAGTYNEQFF. CDR3 nucleotides: TGTGCCAGCAGCATACTAGCGGGAACCTACAATGAGCAGTTCTTC.

The CDR3 sequence is CASSERRGETQYF. Here the CDR3 DNA reads TGTGCCAGCAGTGAAAGGAGGGGCGAGACCCAGTACTTC. This rearrangement joins TRBV2 to TRBJ2-5, with D possibly being TRBD2 (6 bases). Trimming left V 2 bases short and J 5 bases short, with 9 bases between. Germline assignment: CDR1 SNHLY and CDR2 FYNNEI. The CDR3 runs to 13 residues.

The chain joins TRBV28 to TRBJ1-5, with 11 bases matching TRBD1. CDR1 and CDR2 from the germline V gene are MDHEN and SYDVKM. CDR3 length: 17 residues. Unmatched junction bases numbered 16, after V lost 6 bases and J lost 9 bases. The CDR3: CASSPRTGTGGDLPQHF. The CDR3 bases are TGTGCCAGCAGCCCCAGGACAGGGACAGGGGGGGACCTGCCCCAGCATTTT.

The V call is TRBV5-8, the J call TRBJ2-1, with 10 bases identical to TRBD2. The CDR3 has 15 residues. Germline CDR1 reads SGHTS; CDR2 reads YDEGEE. The V and J ends lost 4 bases and 4 bases, in that order; junction bases with no gene match: 5. CDR3 protein: CASSPLLAGYNEQFF. CDR3 coding DNA: TGTGCCAGCAGCCCGCTACTAGCGGGATACAATGAGCAGTTCTTC.

The rearrangement links TRBV5-1 to TRBJ2-3, with 10 bases aligning to TRBD2. The trim removed 1 base at V and 4 bases at J, leaving 9 bases unmatched. CDR1 SGHRS and CDR2 YFSETQ come from the germline V gene. The CDR3 has 17 amino acids. This CDR3 reads CASSLRLAGDPPDTQYF. The DNA of the CDR3 is TGCGCCAGCAGCTTGCGACTAGCGGGTGACCCCCCAGATACGCAGTATTTT.

This chain connects TRBV4-3 to TRBJ2-7; 10 bases line up with TRBD2. The germline gives CDR1 LGHNA, CDR2 YSLEER. The CDR3 is made up of 16 amino acids. V dropped 0 bases and J dropped 2; count of bases not matched to a gene: 4. The CDR3 DNA sequence: TGCGCCAGCAGCCAAGATTGGAGCGGGAGGGCCTACGAGCAGTACTTC. It specifies CASSQDWSGRAYEQYF.

The J gene is TRBJ2-3, the V gene TRBV4-3, with 7 bases aligning to TRBD1. V was pared by 0 bases and J by 2 bases, with 8 bases of the junction left unmatched. The germline V gene has CDR1 LGHNA and CDR2 YSLEER. This CDR3 region has 17 residues. The CDR3 bases are TGCGCCAGCAGCCAAGACTGGCCGGGACAGATCACAGATACGCAGTATTTT. It translates to CASSQDWPGQITDTQYF.

This clone has just a few counts. This chain connects TRBV5-6 to TRBJ1-3, with TRBD1 matching over 10 bases. This CDR3 is 15 amino acids long. Per the germline V gene, CDR1 is SGHDT and CDR2 is YYEEEE. Unmatched junction bases numbered 3, after V lost 3 bases and J lost 3 bases. CDR3 loop: CASSWTGGLGNTIYF. CDR3 DNA: TGTGCCAGCAGCTGGACAGGGGGACTTGGAAACACCATATATTTT.

This chain joins TRBV7-9 and TRBJ2-1; TRBD2 matches at 8 bases. The CDR3 is 15 residues long. CDR1 SEHNR and CDR2 FQNEAQ come from the germline V gene (reference sequence). V lost 5 bases, J lost 5 bases, and 8 bases stayed unmatched. CDR3 region: CASSAGTRTNNEQFF. For the CDR3, the DNA is TGTGCCAGCAGCGCCGGGACTAGAACTAACAATGAGCAGTTCTTC.

The chain is built from TRBV7-2 and TRBJ2-7; unclear D gene. The V end was cut by 1 base, the J end by 0 bases, with 7 bases between. The CDR3 contains 14 residues. Germline assignment: CDR1 SGHTA and CDR2 FQGNSA. CDR3 sequence (DNA): TGTGCCAGCAGCTTAGTTCACAGCTCCTACGAGCAGTACTTC. Residues: CASSLVHSSYEQYF.

The CDR3 protein is CASSIAGDSNQPQHF. The CDR3 nucleotides are TGTGCCAGTAGTATAGCAGGGGATAGCAATCAGCCCCAGCATTTT. The chain has TRBV19 and TRBJ1-5; tentatively, D is TRBD1 (6 bases). The germline V gene has CDR1 LNHDA and CDR2 SQIVND (reference sequence). The CDR3 loop spans 15 amino acids. The germline V and J ends were trimmed by 1 base and 0 bases, with 7 bases remaining between them.

The rearrangement links TRBV28 to TRBJ2-2, with D possibly being TRBD2 (6 bases). Germline V gives CDR1 MDHEN, CDR2 SYDVKM. The CDR3 extends over 11 amino acids. The CDR3 is CSCRGSGELFF. CDR3 coding DNA: TGTTCCTGCCGGGGGTCCGGGGAGCTGTTTTTT.